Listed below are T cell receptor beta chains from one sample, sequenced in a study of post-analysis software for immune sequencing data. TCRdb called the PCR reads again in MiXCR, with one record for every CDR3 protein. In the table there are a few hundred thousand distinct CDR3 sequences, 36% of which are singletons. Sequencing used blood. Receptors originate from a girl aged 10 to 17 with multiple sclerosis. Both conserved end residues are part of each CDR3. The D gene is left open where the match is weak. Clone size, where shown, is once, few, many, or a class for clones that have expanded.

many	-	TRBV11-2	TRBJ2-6	TGTGCCAGCAGCCTCCGACCGGGGGCGTCTGGGGCCAACGTCCTGACTTTC	CASSLRPGASGANVLTF
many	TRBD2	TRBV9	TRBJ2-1	TGTGCCAGCAGCGTAGGACCGGGACTAGCGGGAGAAGAGCAGTTCTTC	CASSVGPGLAGEEQFF
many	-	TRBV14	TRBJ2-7	TGTGCCAGCAGCCACGTGGACGGCGAGCAGTACTTC	CASSHVDGEQYF
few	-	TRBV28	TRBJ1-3	TGTGCCAGCAGTTTGCGCAGGTTAAAGATCTCTGGAAACACCATATATTTT	CASSLRRLKISGNTIYF
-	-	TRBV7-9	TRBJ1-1	TGTGCCAGCAGCTTAGGGATGGGGGTTTCTGAAGCTTTCTTT	CASSLGMGVSEAFF
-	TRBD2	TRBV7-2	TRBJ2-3	TGTGCCAGCAGCACAGGACTAGCGGGAGGGCCGCAGTATTTT	CASSTGLAGGPQYF
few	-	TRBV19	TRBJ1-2	TGTGCCGGTAGTATCGGGCGGTACTATGGCTACACCTTC	CAGSIGRYYGYTF
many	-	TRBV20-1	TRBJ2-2	TGCAGTGTGCAGGGGCCCGACCTGAACACCGGGGAGCTGTTTTTT	CSVQGPDLNTGELFF
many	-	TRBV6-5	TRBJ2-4	TGTGCCAGCAGTTACTCCCCCTCAGGGGTAAACATTCAGTACTTC	CASSYSPSGVNIQYF
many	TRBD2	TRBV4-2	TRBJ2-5	TGTGCCAGCAGCCGGGAAGCTAGCGGGGGGGCCAGAGAGACCCAGTACTTC	CASSREASGGARETQYF
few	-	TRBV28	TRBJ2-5	TGTGCCAGCAGTCCCGCAGGGGAGGGTCGAGGTTCGGAGACCCAGTACTTC	CASSPAGEGRGSETQYF
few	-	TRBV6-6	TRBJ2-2	TGTGCCAGCAGTTACCGCGAAGGACCCGCGAACACCGGGGAGCTGTTTTTT	CASSYREGPANTGELFF
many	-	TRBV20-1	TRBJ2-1	TGCAGTGCCCTAGGACAGTACTACAATGAGCAGTTCTTC	CSALGQYYNEQFF
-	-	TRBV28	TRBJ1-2	TGTGCCAGCAGGTTATTAGAACAGGACTATGGCTACACCTTC	CASRLLEQDYGYTF
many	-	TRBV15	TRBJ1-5	TGTGCCACCAGCAGAGATCGGGGGCTCGATCAGCCCCAGCATTTT	CATSRDRGLDQPQHF
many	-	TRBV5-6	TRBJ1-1	TGTGCCAGCAGCTTGCCTCCAGGGTGGGACACTGAAGCTTTCTTT	CASSLPPGWDTEAFF
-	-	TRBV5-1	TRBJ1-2	TGCGCCAGCAGCTTGGAGAGGGCGCTGGATGGCTACACCTTC	CASSLERALDGYTF
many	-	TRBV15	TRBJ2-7	TGTGCCACCAGCAGAGTACAGGGTTCCGAGCAGTACTTC	CATSRVQGSEQYF
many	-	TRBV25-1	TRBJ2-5	TGTGCCAGCAGTGAATTCCAAGAGACCCAGTACTTC	CASSEFQETQYF
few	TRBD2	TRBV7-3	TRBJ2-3	TGTGCCAGCAGCCCCGGGAGGGGCAAGGGGTTCCCAGATACGCAGTATTTT	CASSPGRGKGFPDTQYF
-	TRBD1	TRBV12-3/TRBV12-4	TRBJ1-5	TGTGCCAGCAGTTCCATTGGACAGGGGGCGTACCAGCCCCAGCATTTT	CASSSIGQGAYQPQHF
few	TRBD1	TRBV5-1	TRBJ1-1	TGCGCCAGCAGCTGGCGCGAAAGGGGGCTCGACACTGAAGCTTTCTTT	CASSWRERGLDTEAFF
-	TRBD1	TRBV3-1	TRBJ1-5	TGTGCCAGCAGCCAAGGACAGGGAGTGGGCAATCAGCCCCAGCATTTT	CASSQGQGVGNQPQHF
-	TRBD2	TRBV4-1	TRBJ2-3	TGCGCCAGCAGCCAAGACCCACTAGCGGGAGGCACGGATACGCAGTATTTT	CASSQDPLAGGTDTQYF
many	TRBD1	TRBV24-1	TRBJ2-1	TGTGCCACCAGTGGGACAGGGGTTATTGAGCAGTTCTTC	CATSGTGVIEQFF
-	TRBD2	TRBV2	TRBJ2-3	TGTGCCAGCAGGGGGACTAGCGGACGCACAGATACGCAGTATTTT	CASRGTSGRTDTQYF
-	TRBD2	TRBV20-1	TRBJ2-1	TGCAGTGCTAGAGATCGAGCGGGAGTATCCTACAATGAGCAGTTCTTC	CSARDRAGVSYNEQFF
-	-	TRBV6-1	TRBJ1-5	TGTGCCAGCAGCGGACAGTCCGGAGGCAATCAGCCCCAGCATTTT	CASSGQSGGNQPQHF
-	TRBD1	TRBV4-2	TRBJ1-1	TGTGCCAGCAGCCAAGTCAGACAGGGGAACACTGAAGCTTTCTTT	CASSQVRQGNTEAFF
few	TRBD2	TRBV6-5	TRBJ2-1	TGTGCCAGCAGTTACACCCCCATGCGGGAGGGTTTCAATGAGCAGTTCTTC	CASSYTPMREGFNEQFF
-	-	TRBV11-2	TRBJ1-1	TGTGCCAGCAGCTTAATTCGACTCGGGGAAACGAACACTGAAGCTTTCTTT	CASSLIRLGETNTEAFF
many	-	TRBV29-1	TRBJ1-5	TGCAGCGTCCAAATCGGAGGGGGGCAGTATAGCAATCAGCCCCAGCATTTT	CSVQIGGGQYSNQPQHF
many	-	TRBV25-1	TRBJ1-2	TGTGCCAGCAGTCCGCGGGACTCCCCGGCTATGGATGGCTACACCTTC	CASSPRDSPAMDGYTF
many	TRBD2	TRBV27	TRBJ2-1	TGTGCCAGCAGATCAGCGGGAGGGCCAGTTGAGCAGTTCTTC	CASRSAGGPVEQFF
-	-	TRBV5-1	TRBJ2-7	TGCGCCAGCAGCTTAGCGCTAGGAAGCCGGGAGGAGCAGTACTTC	CASSLALGSREEQYF
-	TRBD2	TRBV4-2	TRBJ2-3	TGTGCCAGCAGCCAAGGAGCCCTAGCGGGGGGCACAGATACGCAGTATTTT	CASSQGALAGGTDTQYF
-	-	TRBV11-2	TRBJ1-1	TGTGCCTGCAGCTTAGTCGCAGGGCGTGAAGCTTTCTTT	CACSLVAGREAFF
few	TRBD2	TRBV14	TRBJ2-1	TGTGCCAGCAGCCAAGATAAAGGACTAGCGGGATACAATGAGCAGTTCTTC	CASSQDKGLAGYNEQFF
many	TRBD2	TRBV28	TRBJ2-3	TGTGCCAGCGTGACTAGCGGGCACACAGATACGCAGTATTTT	CASVTSGHTDTQYF
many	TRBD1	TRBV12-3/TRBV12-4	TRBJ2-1	TGTGCCAGCAGTTTGACAGGGGGGAATGAGCAGTTCTTC	CASSLTGGNEQFF
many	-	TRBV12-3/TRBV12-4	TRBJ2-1	TGTGCCAGCACCGAGGGGGGGATTGCCTACAATGAGCAGTTCTTC	CASTEGGIAYNEQFF
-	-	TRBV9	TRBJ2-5	TGTGCCAGCAGCGTAGAACTAGCCGGAGGGACCCAGTACTTC	CASSVELAGGTQYF
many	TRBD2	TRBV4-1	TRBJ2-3	TGCGCCAGCAGCCCCGAAGGACTAGCGGGAGAGATGACAGATACGCAGTATTTT	CASSPEGLAGEMTDTQYF
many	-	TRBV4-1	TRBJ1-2	TGCGCCAGCAGCCACCTCCGGGGTTCCTATGGCTACACCTTC	CASSHLRGSYGYTF
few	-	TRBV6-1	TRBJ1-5	TGTGCCAGCACCTACAGGGAGAGCAATCAGCCCCAGCATTTT	CASTYRESNQPQHF
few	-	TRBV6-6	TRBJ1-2	TGTGCCAGCAGCATAACGTCTGGGGGCTACACCTTC	CASSITSGGYTF
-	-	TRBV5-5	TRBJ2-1	TGTGCCAGCAGCTTGGGTCCGGCTAATGAGCAGTTCTTC	CASSLGPANEQFF
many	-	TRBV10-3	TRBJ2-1	TGTGCCATCAGTGCCGCGTTAGACAATGAGCAGTTCTTC	CAISAALDNEQFF
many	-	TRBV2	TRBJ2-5	TGTGCCAGCAGTGAAGCCTCGGCGGGTTCAGGGGAGACCCAGTACTTC	CASSEASAGSGETQYF
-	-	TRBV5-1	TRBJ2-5	TGCGCCAGCAGCCCTCAACCGGGAAGGGCTGCAGATGAGCAGTACTTC	CASSPQPGRAADEQYF
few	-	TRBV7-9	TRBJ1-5	TGTGCCAGCACCCCCGACGTCAATCAGCCCCAGCATTTT	CASTPDVNQPQHF
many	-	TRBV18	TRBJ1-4	TGTGCCAGCTCACCACGGACAGCATCAAGCGAAAAACTGTTTTTT	CASSPRTASSEKLFF
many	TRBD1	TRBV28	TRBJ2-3	TGTGCCAGCAGCCATGGAAGGGCAGGGGGCATAACCACAGATACGCAGTATTTT	CASSHGRAGGITTDTQYF
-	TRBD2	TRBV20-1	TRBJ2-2	TGCAGTGCCGGCGGGACTAGCGGGATCGTGGGCGGGGAGCTGTTTTTT	CSAGGTSGIVGGELFF
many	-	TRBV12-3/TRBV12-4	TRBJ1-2	TGTGCCATTTCCGGGCCGGGGACGGGGGGCTACACCTTC	CAISGPGTGGYTF
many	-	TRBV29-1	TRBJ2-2	TGCAGCGTGGAAGAGGGCAACACCGGGGAGCTGTTTTTT	CSVEEGNTGELFF
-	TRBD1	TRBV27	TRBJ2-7	TGTGCCAGCAGTTTTCGGGACAGGGGGCGCGAGCAGTACTTC	CASSFRDRGREQYF
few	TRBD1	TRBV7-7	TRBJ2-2	TGTGCCAGCAGCCCCCACCGACAGGGGACCGGGGAGCTGTTTTTT	CASSPHRQGTGELFF
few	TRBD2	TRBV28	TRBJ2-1	TGTGCCAGCAGTTTAGGCGGGGGGGCCTTGGATGAGCAGTTCTTC	CASSLGGGALDEQFF
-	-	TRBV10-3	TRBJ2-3	TGTGCCATCAGTGAGCTATTATCGGTAGCTGATACGCAGTATTTT	CAISELLSVADTQYF